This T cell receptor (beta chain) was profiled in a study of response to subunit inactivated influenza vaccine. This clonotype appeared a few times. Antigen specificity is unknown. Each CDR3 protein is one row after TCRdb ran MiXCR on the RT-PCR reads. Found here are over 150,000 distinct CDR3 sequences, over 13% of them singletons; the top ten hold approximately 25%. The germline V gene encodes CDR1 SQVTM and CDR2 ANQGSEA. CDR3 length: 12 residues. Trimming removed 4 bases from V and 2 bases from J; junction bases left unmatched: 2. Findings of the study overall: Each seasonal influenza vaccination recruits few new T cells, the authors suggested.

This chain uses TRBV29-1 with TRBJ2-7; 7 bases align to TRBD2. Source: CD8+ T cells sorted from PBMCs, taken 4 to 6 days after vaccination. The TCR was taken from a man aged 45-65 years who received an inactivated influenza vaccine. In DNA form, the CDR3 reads TGCAGCGTTGTGGGGGGGGCCTACGAGCAGTACTTC. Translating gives CSVVGGAYEQYF.